A selection of T cell receptor beta chains follows, all from one sample in a study of T cell responses to AZD1222 COVID-19 vaccine. Method: immunoSEQ multiplex PCR; TCRdb's copy keeps in-frame clones and lacks some. The table shows 150,000 to 200,000 clones, with around 90% occurring only once. Source: peripheral blood, taken on day 0 of AZD1222 vaccination. Source of these receptors: an adult in good health. Both conserved end residues are part of each CDR3. The D gene is left open where the match is weak. The size field is filled for only some rows; it gives once, few, many or a size class.

V gene	D gene	J gene	clone size	CDR3 protein	CDR3 DNA
TRBV7-3	.	TRBJ2-1	.	CASSLIAGNEQFF	TGTGCCAGCAGCTTAATTGCCGGTAATGAGCAGTTCTTC
TRBV18	.	TRBJ1-1	once	CASSPPGGGTEAFF	TGTGCCAGCTCACCCCCCGGGGGGGGCACTGAAGCTTTCTTT
TRBV5-1	TRBD1	TRBJ2-2	.	CASHRQGTNTGELFF	TGCGCCAGCCACCGACAGGGGACGAACACCGGGGAGCTGTTTTTT
TRBV9	TRBD1	TRBJ1-1	.	CASSVGHRGPEAFF	TGTGCCAGCAGCGTAGGGCACAGGGGCCCTGAAGCTTTCTTT
TRBV5-1	.	TRBJ1-2	.	CASSPGRTQGYTF	TGCGCCAGCAGCCCGGGACGGACCCAAGGCTACACCTTC
TRBV3-1/TRBV3-2	.	TRBJ1-1	.	CASRGLGYSEAFF	TGTGCCAGCAGGGGACTGGGATATTCTGAAGCTTTCTTT
TRBV30	.	TRBJ1-3	.	CAWLPRGTGNTIYF	TGTGCCTGGCTACCAAGGGGGACGGGAAACACCATATATTTT
TRBV10-2	.	TRBJ2-1	.	CASRRDAGYNEQFF	TGCGCCAGCCGCCGGGACGCGGGCTACAATGAGCAGTTCTTC
TRBV5-1	TRBD2	TRBJ2-1	.	CASSLGDSGGGNEQFF	TGCGCCAGCAGCTTGGGGGATAGCGGGGGTGGGAATGAGCAGTTCTTC
TRBV5-6	.	TRBJ1-3	.	CASSSYSRGSGNTIYF	TGTGCCAGCAGCTCGTACAGTAGGGGATCTGGAAACACCATATATTTT
TRBV7-9	.	TRBJ1-2	.	CASSLPRPGSPYGYTF	TGTGCCAGCAGCTTACCCAGGCCAGGGTCTCCCTATGGCTACACCTTC
TRBV4-1	.	TRBJ1-4	.	CASSHFSGVGEKLFF	TGCGCCAGCAGCCATTTTTCGGGGGTGGGTGAAAAACTGTTTTTT
TRBV12-3/TRBV12-4	.	TRBJ1-1	.	CASSTTVNTEAFF	TGTGCCAGCAGCACGACAGTGAACACTGAAGCTTTCTTT
TRBV4-2	TRBD1	TRBJ2-7	.	CASSPRTGGSYEQYF	TGTGCCAGCAGCCCTCGGACAGGGGGGTCCTACGAGCAGTACTTC
TRBV7-8	.	TRBJ2-1	.	CASSLGLGDNEQFF	TGTGCCAGCAGCTTAGGATTGGGTGACAATGAGCAGTTCTTC
TRBV7-8	.	TRBJ2-1	once	CASSLEPGVNEQFF	TGTGCCAGCAGCTTAGAGCCGGGGGTGAATGAGCAGTTCTTC
TRBV6-1	.	TRBJ1-2	.	CASSEARGLSYGYTF	TGTGCCAGCAGTGAAGCAAGGGGCCTCTCCTATGGCTACACCTTC